A selection of T cell receptor beta chains follows, all from one sample in a study of T cells in Graves' hyperthyroidism and ophthalmopathy. TCRdb re-called the multiplex PCR reads with MiXCR, one entry per CDR3 protein. The table includes 280,000 or so distinct CDR3 sequences, about 25% detected once. The sequenced sample was blood. All receptors come from a man aged 40-49 years with Graves' hyperthyroidism that later progressed to Graves' ophthalmopathy. The CDR3 runs from the conserved cysteine through the conserved F or W. The D gene is left open where the match is weak. The listing skips clone size in some rows; elsewhere it reads once, few, many or a size class.

CASSQRVPGLAAPYEQYF TGCGCCAGCAGCCAAAGGGTACCGGGACTAGCGGCCCCCTACGAGCAGTACTTC TRBJ2-7 many TRBD2 TRBV4-1
CASSTTGLAKNIQYF TGTGCCAGCAGTACCACGGGACTAGCCAAAAACATTCAGTACTTC TRBJ2-4 many - TRBV28
CASSNGLAGALQETQYF TGTGCCAGCAGTAACGGACTAGCGGGAGCTCTACAAGAGACCCAGTACTTC TRBJ2-5 many TRBD2 TRBV6-2/TRBV6-3
CASSVYATGVGYEQYF TGCGCCAGCAGCGTCTACGCGACAGGGGTGGGCTACGAGCAGTACTTC TRBJ2-7 many TRBD1 TRBV5-1
CASSEGDRAFF TGTGCCAGCAGTGAAGGCGACCGGGCTTTCTTT TRBJ1-1 - - TRBV6-1
CSAVHRTEAFF TGCAGCGCTGTACATCGAACTGAAGCTTTCTTT TRBJ1-1 - - TRBV29-1
CASSYAGTSDHEQYF TGTGCCAGCAGTTACGCCGGGACTAGCGACCACGAGCAGTACTTC TRBJ2-7 - TRBD2 TRBV6-2/TRBV6-3
CASSSKQILRGNQPQHF TGTGCCAGCAGTTCCAAACAGATCCTTCGGGGGAATCAGCCCCAGCATTTT TRBJ1-5 - - TRBV28
CASNWKETQYF TGTGCCAGCAATTGGAAAGAGACCCAGTACTTC TRBJ2-5 many - TRBV6-1
CATNRGWGRELFF TGTGCCACCAACAGGGGATGGGGACGGGAGTTGTTTTTT TRBJ2-2 once - TRBV6-2/TRBV6-3
CASRTDRGAKNIQYF TGTGCCAGCAGGACCGACAGGGGAGCCAAAAACATTCAGTACTTC TRBJ2-4 - TRBD1 TRBV11-3
CASRNPNQPQHF TGTGCCAGCAGAAACCCCAATCAGCCCCAGCATTTT TRBJ1-5 - - TRBV12-3/TRBV12-4
CASSLDRGDQPQHF TGTGCCAGTAGTCTCGACAGGGGGGACCAGCCCCAGCATTTT TRBJ1-5 many TRBD1 TRBV19
CASSFGTEAIYF TGTGCCAGCAGTTTCGGGACAGAAGCCATATATTTT TRBJ1-3 few TRBD1 TRBV7-9
CASSLEFGYEQYF TGCGCCAGCAGCTTGGAATTCGGCTACGAGCAGTACTTC TRBJ2-7 many - TRBV5-1
CASSSSGAPYEQYF TGTGCCAGCAGCTCCTCGGGCGCCCCCTACGAGCAGTACTTC TRBJ2-7 many - TRBV7-9
CASSSAGTGHYGYTF TGTGCCAGCAGTTCAGCCGGGACAGGCCACTATGGCTACACCTTC TRBJ1-2 many TRBD1 TRBV27
CASRGLGGRNEQYF TGTGCCAGCCGAGGACTTGGGGGGAGAAACGAGCAGTACTTC TRBJ2-7 - - TRBV6-2/TRBV6-3
CASSAPRGSGGDTGELFF TGTGCCAGCAGTGCCCCTAGGGGGAGCGGGGGGGACACCGGGGAGCTGTTTTTT TRBJ2-2 - TRBD2 TRBV6-1
CASSRGTSVYEQYF TGTGCCAGCAGTCGGGGGACTAGCGTTTACGAGCAGTACTTC TRBJ2-7 many TRBD2 TRBV12-3/TRBV12-4
CASGLEATQPQHF TGTGCTAGTGGTCTAGAGGCTACCCAGCCCCAGCATTTT TRBJ1-5 many - TRBV12-5
CASRLPGQNTEAFF TGTGCCAGCAGGTTACCGGGACAGAACACTGAAGCTTTCTTT TRBJ1-1 - - TRBV12-3/TRBV12-4
CASSSVPSYEQYF TGTGCCAGCAGTAGCGTCCCCTCCTACGAGCAGTACTTC TRBJ2-7 - - TRBV6-1
CASSSTSGVYEQYF TGTGCCAGCAGTTCGACTAGCGGAGTCTACGAGCAGTACTTC TRBJ2-7 many TRBD2 TRBV2
CASGDRGSRTEAFF TGTGCCAGTGGGGACAGGGGGTCTCGCACTGAAGCTTTCTTT TRBJ1-1 - TRBD1 TRBV18
CASNGLGYGYTF TGCGCCAGCAATGGCCTCGGGTATGGCTACACCTTC TRBJ1-2 many - TRBV10-2
CASSQHEAFF TGTGCCAGCTCACAGCATGAAGCTTTCTTT TRBJ1-1 - - TRBV7-2
CASSPTDRGLTEAFF TGCGCCAGCAGCCCGACCGACAGGGGGCTTACTGAAGCTTTCTTT TRBJ1-1 many TRBD1 TRBV5-1
CASSQSGTSGNKNIQYF TGCGCCAGCAGCCAATCCGGGACTAGCGGAAACAAAAACATTCAGTACTTC TRBJ2-4 many TRBD2 TRBV4-1
CASSLPSGNEQYF TGTGCCAGCAGCCTTCCCTCGGGAAACGAGCAGTACTTC TRBJ2-7 many - TRBV5-8
CASTHYEQYF TGTGCCAGCACCCACTACGAGCAGTACTTC TRBJ2-7 many - TRBV6-1
CASSYSNIGQPQHF TGTGCCAGCAGTTACTCGAATATAGGTCAGCCCCAGCATTTT TRBJ1-5 - - TRBV6-2/TRBV6-3
CASSVGSGSTEAFF TGTGCCAGCAGCGTAGGGTCCGGATCCACTGAAGCTTTCTTT TRBJ1-1 many - TRBV9
CASSLSPGGYAKNIQYF TGTGCCAGCAGTTTATCCCCCGGGGGGTATGCCAAAAACATTCAGTACTTC TRBJ2-4 few TRBD2 TRBV12-3/TRBV12-4
CASSPAASPYGYTF TGTGCCAGCTCACCAGCCGCCAGCCCTTATGGCTACACCTTC TRBJ1-2 many - TRBV18
CASRANRNTEAFF TGTGCCAGCAGAGCTAACAGGAACACTGAAGCTTTCTTT TRBJ1-1 many - TRBV27
CASSYSILLAEETQYF TGTGCCAGCAGTTACTCGATTTTACTAGCGGAAGAGACCCAGTACTTC TRBJ2-5 many TRBD2 TRBV6-5
CSVGDSAVETQYF TGCAGCGTTGGGGACTCCGCCGTCGAGACCCAGTACTTC TRBJ2-5 many - TRBV29-1
CASSLGTDQPQHF TGTGCCAGCAGCTTGGGGACAGATCAGCCCCAGCATTTT TRBJ1-5 many TRBD1 TRBV7-3
CASSASGSEQYF TGTGCCAGCAGCGCATCAGGGTCCGAGCAGTACTTC TRBJ2-7 - - TRBV9
CASSHLAWTGPETQYF TGTGCCAGCAGCCACCTCGCCTGGACAGGTCCAGAGACCCAGTACTTC TRBJ2-5 many TRBD1 TRBV3-1
CASSHLGEIGYTF TGTGCCAGCAGTCACCTTGGGGAAATTGGCTACACCTTC TRBJ1-2 - - TRBV6-2/TRBV6-3
CATSRDPDGLNTEAFF TGTGCCACCAGCAGAGATCCGGACGGGCTGAACACTGAAGCTTTCTTT TRBJ1-1 - - TRBV15
CASGWGKNTGELFF TGTGCTAGCGGATGGGGCAAGAACACCGGGGAGCTGTTTTTT TRBJ2-2 many - TRBV7-7
CASNTGARVYGYTF TGTGCCAGCAACACAGGGGCACGAGTCTATGGCTACACCTTC TRBJ1-2 - TRBD1 TRBV6-1
CASSPEIQETQYF TGTGCCAGCAGTCCCGAGATCCAAGAGACCCAGTACTTC TRBJ2-5 - - TRBV2
CASSFRDKNYGYTF TGTGCCAGCAGTTTTCGGGACAAGAACTATGGCTACACCTTC TRBJ1-2 many - TRBV12-3/TRBV12-4
CSARVPPLQGIGAYGYTF TGCAGTGCTAGAGTCCCACCCTTACAGGGGATCGGGGCCTATGGCTACACCTTC TRBJ1-2 many TRBD1 TRBV20-1
CASSHRRQGSTGELFF TGTGCCAGCAGCCACCGAAGACAGGGTAGCACCGGGGAGCTGTTTTTT TRBJ2-2 many TRBD1 TRBV11-1
CASSLSVGGQETQYF TGTGCCAGCTCTTTATCGGTAGGCGGTCAAGAGACCCAGTACTTC TRBJ2-5 few - TRBV18
CASKAGLGGEQYF TGTGCCAGCAAAGCGGGGCTTGGGGGCGAGCAGTACTTC TRBJ2-7 - TRBD2 TRBV6-1
CASSRGAGGVQYF TGTGCCAGCAGCCGAGGGGCGGGAGGGGTGCAGTACTTC TRBJ2-7 many TRBD2 TRBV5-6